The rows below give T cell receptor beta chains drawn from one sample of a study of blood T cell repertoires in COVID-19. The table came from immunoSEQ multiplex PCR; TCRdb's copy has only in-frame clones and leaves some out. The sample holds roughly 250,000 clones; approximately 91% are singletons and the top ten take roughly 2%. Sequenced input: peripheral blood. The source of these receptors is a middle-aged woman who had recovered from COVID-19. CDR3s include the opening cysteine and the closing phenylalanine or tryptophan. The D gene is left open where the match is weak. For some rows the clone size is stated as once, few or many, or as a class when expanded; others skip it.

v_call	clone_size	j_call	d_call	cdr3_nt	cdr3_aa
TRBV6-5	NA	TRBJ2-7	TRBD1	TGTGCCAGCAGCTCCGACAGGGGAAACCAGAACGAGCAGTACTTC	CASSSDRGNQNEQYF
TRBV5-1	NA	TRBJ2-2	TRBD1	TGCGCCAGCACCCGGACAGGGAACGAGGCCGGGGAGCTGTTTTTT	CASTRTGNEAGELFF
TRBV20-1	NA	TRBJ2-7	TRBD2	TGCAGTGCTAGTCTGACTAGCGGAATATACGAGCAGTACTTC	CSASLTSGIYEQYF
TRBV28	once	TRBJ2-2	NA	TGTGCCAGCAGTACGGCAGGGAACACCGGGGAGCTGTTTTTT	CASSTAGNTGELFF
TRBV3-1/TRBV3-2	NA	TRBJ2-2	TRBD2	TGTGCCAGCAGTCTTAGCGGGGGTGGCACCGGGGAGCTGTTTTTT	CASSLSGGGTGELFF
TRBV5-1	NA	TRBJ2-7	NA	TGCGCCAGCAGTCCCAGGTCGGTGTCCTACGAGCAGTACTTC	CASSPRSVSYEQYF
TRBV6-5	few	TRBJ2-1	NA	TGTGCCAGCAGAAAATCGACAGGTTTAGGCAATGAGCAGTTCTTC	CASRKSTGLGNEQFF
TRBV7-9	NA	TRBJ2-3	NA	TGTGCCAGCAGCTTTGTTGGGAGCTCCACAGATACGCAGTATTTT	CASSFVGSSTDTQYF
TRBV7-9	few	TRBJ1-6	NA	TGTGCCAGCAGCTTAGACGGCGGAACGCCCCTCCACTTT	CASSLDGGTPLHF
TRBV4-1	NA	TRBJ2-1	NA	TGCGCCAGCAGCCAAGCAGGACAAAAATTTTACAATGAGCAGTTCTTC	CASSQAGQKFYNEQFF
TRBV7-9	NA	TRBJ2-7	NA	TGTGCCAGCAGCTTGGGAGTCCTTCCAATCTACGAGCAGTACTTC	CASSLGVLPIYEQYF
TRBV6-5	few	TRBJ2-7	TRBD1	TGTGCCAGCACCGACCGACAGGGTGGGGGCAACGAGCAGTACTTC	CASTDRQGGGNEQYF
TRBV5-5	few	TRBJ2-7	TRBD1	TGTGCCAGCAGCCGGACGACAGGGTCCCACGAGCAGTACTTC	CASSRTTGSHEQYF
TRBV30	NA	TRBJ1-5	NA	TGTGCCTGGAGTACGGGATCGTCAGGAACAAGTCATTTT	CAWSTGSSGTSHF
TRBV6-2/TRBV6-3	NA	TRBJ1-1	TRBD1	TGTGCCAGCAGTTACTCGGTCAGGGGGCGTTCGATGAACACTGAAGCTTTCTTT	CASSYSVRGRSMNTEAFF
TRBV7-2	NA	TRBJ2-5	NA	TGTGCCAGCAGCTCATTGTGGAGGTCGGGAGAGACCCAGTACTTC	CASSSLWRSGETQYF
TRBV4-2	NA	TRBJ1-5	NA	TGTGCCAGCAGCCAGTCCGGGGGGAGTCAGAATCAGCCCCAGCATTTT	CASSQSGGSQNQPQHF
TRBV6-6	few	TRBJ1-6	NA	TGTGCCAGCAGTAGTGCAGATGGCTCCTATAATTCACCCCTCCACTTT	CASSSADGSYNSPLHF
TRBV6-4	few	TRBJ1-5	NA	TGTGCCAGCAGTGCTCGGACAGCTAACAATCAGCCCCAGCATTTT	CASSARTANNQPQHF
TRBV11-3	NA	TRBJ1-1	TRBD1	TGTGCCAGCAGCTTAGGTGGACAGGGGGCGATCTTT	CASSLGGQGAIF
TRBV30	NA	TRBJ2-7	NA	TGTGCCTGGAGCGTTCAGGGTCCCTCCTACGAGCAGTACTTC	CAWSVQGPSYEQYF
TRBV5-4	NA	TRBJ2-7	TRBD2	TGTGCCAGCAGCTCCCGCACTAGCGGGCTCCCCTACGAGCAGTACTTC	CASSSRTSGLPYEQYF
TRBV25-1	NA	TRBJ1-2	NA	TGTGCCAGCAGTGAATTAGGGCGGGGCGATGGCTACACCTTC	CASSELGRGDGYTF
TRBV6-5	NA	TRBJ2-5	NA	TGTGCTGCTAGGGGCAGGGAGACCCAGTACTTC	CAARGRETQYF
TRBV5-4	NA	TRBJ2-1	NA	TGTGCCAGCAGCCCCTCCGGGACACCGCCCAGGGGTGAGCAGTTCTTC	CASSPSGTPPRGEQFF
TRBV28	NA	TRBJ2-3	TRBD1	TGTGCCAGCAGTCCCGGGGACAGGGGGCGCCTAGATACGCAGTATTTT	CASSPGDRGRLDTQYF
TRBV28	NA	TRBJ1-1	NA	TGTGCCAGCAGTACCACACCAGGGGACACTGAAGCTTTCTTT	CASSTTPGDTEAFF
TRBV5-6	once	TRBJ2-1	TRBD2	TGTGCCAGCAGCTTGCGACTAGCGGTGGGTGAGCAGTTCTTC	CASSLRLAVGEQFF
TRBV28	NA	TRBJ1-2	NA	TGTGCCAGCAGTTTAAACTTGTATGGCTACACCTTC	CASSLNLYGYTF
TRBV28	NA	TRBJ2-5	TRBD2	TGTGCCAGCAGTCCCCGGGGGAGGGTGATTGAGACCCAGTACTTC	CASSPRGRVIETQYF
TRBV13	NA	TRBJ2-3	NA	TGTGCCAGCAGCTTACCTAGCATGAATACGCAGTATTTT	CASSLPSMNTQYF
TRBV19	NA	TRBJ2-5	NA	TGTGCCAGTAGTGCTCAGGCAGGAGGGACCCTAGAGACCCAGTACTTC	CASSAQAGGTLETQYF
TRBV3-1/TRBV3-2	NA	TRBJ2-1	TRBD2	TGTGCCAGCAGCCGGTGGGAGGGATTCTCCTACAATGAGCAGTTCTTC	CASSRWEGFSYNEQFF